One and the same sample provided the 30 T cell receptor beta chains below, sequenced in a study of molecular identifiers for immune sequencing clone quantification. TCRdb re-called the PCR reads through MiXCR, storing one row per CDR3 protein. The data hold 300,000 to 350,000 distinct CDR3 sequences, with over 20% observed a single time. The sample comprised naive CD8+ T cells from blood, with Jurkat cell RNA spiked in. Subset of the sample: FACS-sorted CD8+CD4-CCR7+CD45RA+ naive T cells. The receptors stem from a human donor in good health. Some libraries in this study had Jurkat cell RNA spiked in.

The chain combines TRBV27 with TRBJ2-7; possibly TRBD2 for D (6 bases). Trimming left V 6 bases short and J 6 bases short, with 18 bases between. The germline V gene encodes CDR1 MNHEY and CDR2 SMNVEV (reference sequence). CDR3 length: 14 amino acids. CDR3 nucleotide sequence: TGTGCCAGCAGGTCTAGGCAGGGAGGAATCGAGCAGTACTTC. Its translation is CASRSRQGGIEQYF.

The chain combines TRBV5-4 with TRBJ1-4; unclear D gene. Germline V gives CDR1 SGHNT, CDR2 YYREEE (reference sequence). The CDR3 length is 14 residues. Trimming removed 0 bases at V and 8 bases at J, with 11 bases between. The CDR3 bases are TGTGCCAGCAGCTTGGGGCAAGAGGCAGAAAAACTGTTTTTT. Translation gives CASSLGQEAEKLFF.

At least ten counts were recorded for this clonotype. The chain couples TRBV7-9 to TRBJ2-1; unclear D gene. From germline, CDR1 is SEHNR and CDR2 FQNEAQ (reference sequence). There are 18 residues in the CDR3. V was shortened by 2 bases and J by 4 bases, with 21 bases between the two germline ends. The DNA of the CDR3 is TGTGCCAGCAGCTTATATGGTCGGCGCGATCTCTTATACAATGAGCAGTTCTTC. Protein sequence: CASSLYGRRDLLYNEQFF.

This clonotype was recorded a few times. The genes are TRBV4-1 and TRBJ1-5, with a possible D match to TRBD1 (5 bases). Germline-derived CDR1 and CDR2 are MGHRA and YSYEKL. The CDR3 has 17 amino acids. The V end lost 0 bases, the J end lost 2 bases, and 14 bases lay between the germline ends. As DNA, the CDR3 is TGCGCCAGCAGCCAAGATCATCAGGGAGGGGGCAATCAGCCCCAGCATTTT. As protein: CASSQDHQGGGNQPQHF.

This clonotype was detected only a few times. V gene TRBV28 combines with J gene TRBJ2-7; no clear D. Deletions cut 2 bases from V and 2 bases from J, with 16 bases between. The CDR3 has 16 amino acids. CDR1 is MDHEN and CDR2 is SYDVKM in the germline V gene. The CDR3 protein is CASSLVRTNTPYEQYF. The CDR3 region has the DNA TGTGCCAGCAGTTTAGTCCGGACCAATACCCCCTACGAGCAGTACTTC. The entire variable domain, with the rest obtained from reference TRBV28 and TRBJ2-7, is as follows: DVKVTQSSRYLVKRTGEKVFLECVQDMDHENMFWYRQDPGLGLRLIYFSYDVKMKEKGDIPEGYSVSREKKERFSLILESASTNQTSMYLCASSLVRTNTPYEQYFGPGTRLTVT.

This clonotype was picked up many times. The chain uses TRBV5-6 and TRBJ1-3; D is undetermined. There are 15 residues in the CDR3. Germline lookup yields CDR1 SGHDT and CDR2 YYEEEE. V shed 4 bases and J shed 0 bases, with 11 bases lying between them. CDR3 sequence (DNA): TGTGCCAGCAGCGCAACAGTCTTCTCTGGAAACACCATATATTTT. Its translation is CASSATVFSGNTIYF.

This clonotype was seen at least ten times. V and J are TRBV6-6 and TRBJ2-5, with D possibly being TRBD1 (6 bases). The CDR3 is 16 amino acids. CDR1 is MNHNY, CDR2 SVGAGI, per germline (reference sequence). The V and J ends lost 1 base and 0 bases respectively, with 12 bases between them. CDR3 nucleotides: TGTGCCAGCAGTTACTACGGACAGATCGACCAAGAGACCCAGTACTTC. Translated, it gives CASSYYGQIDQETQYF.

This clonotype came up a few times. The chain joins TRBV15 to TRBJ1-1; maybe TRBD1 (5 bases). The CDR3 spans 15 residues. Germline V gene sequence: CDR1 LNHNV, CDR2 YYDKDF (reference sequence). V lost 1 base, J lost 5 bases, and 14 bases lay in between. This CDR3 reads CATSRGAGWGTEAFF. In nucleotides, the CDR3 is TGTGCCACCAGCAGAGGGGCAGGGTGGGGGACTGAAGCTTTCTTT.

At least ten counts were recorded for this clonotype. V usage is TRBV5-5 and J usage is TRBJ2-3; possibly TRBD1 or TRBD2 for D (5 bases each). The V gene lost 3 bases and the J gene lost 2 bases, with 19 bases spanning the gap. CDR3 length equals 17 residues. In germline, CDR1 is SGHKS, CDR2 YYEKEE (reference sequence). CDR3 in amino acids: CASSWGPGTGTTDTQYF. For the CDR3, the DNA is TGTGCCAGCAGCTGGGGCCCGGGGACGGGAACCACAGATACGCAGTATTTT.

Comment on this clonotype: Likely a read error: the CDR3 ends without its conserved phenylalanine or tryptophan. CDR3: CASGHQNTGELFL. Written as DNA, the CDR3 is TGTGCCAGCGGCCACCAGAACACCGGGGAGCTGTTTCTT. The chain employs TRBV3-1 and TRBJ2-2, with D uncertain. Germline V lookup: CDR1 LGHDT, CDR2 YNNKEL (reference sequence). The CDR3 covers 13 residues.

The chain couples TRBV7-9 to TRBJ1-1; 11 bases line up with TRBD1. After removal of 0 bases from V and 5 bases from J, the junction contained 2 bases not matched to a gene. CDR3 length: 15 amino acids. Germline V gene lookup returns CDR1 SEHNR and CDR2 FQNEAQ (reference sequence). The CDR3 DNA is TGTGCCAGCAGCTTAGCGGACAGGGGGCAAACTGAAGCTTTCTTT. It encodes CASSLADRGQTEAFF.

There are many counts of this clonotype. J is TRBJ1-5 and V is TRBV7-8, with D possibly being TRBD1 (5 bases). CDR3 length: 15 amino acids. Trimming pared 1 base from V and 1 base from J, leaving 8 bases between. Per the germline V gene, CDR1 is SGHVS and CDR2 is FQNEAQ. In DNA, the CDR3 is TGTGCCAGCAGCTTAGGGGGGTACAGCAATCAGCCCCAGCATTTT. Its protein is CASSLGGYSNQPQHF.

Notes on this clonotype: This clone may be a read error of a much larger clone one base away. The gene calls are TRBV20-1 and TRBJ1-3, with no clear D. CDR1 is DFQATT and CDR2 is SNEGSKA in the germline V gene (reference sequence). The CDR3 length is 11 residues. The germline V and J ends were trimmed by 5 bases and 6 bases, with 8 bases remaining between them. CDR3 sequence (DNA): TGCAGTGCTCCGAGTGAAAACACCATATATTTT. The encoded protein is CSAPSENTIYF.

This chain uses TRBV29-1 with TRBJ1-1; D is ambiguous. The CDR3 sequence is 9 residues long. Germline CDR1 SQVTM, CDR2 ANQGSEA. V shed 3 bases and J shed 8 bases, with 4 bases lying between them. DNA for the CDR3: TGCAGCGTTGAGAGGGAAGCTTTCTTT. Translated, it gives CSVEREAFF.

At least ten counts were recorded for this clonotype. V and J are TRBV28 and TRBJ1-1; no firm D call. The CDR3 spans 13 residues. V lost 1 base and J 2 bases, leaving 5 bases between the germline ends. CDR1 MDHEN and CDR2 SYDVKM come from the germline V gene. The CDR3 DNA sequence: TGTGCCAGCAGTTTATTGTACAACACTGAAGCTTTCTTT. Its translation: CASSLLYNTEAFF.

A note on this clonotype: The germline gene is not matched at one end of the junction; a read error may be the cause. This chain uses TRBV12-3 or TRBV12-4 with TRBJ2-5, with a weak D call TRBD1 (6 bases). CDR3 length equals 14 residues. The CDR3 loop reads CASSQDRNQATQYF. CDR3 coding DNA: TGTGCCAGCAGCCAGGACAGAAACCAAGCGACCCAGTACTTC.

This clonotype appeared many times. The CDR3 coding sequence is TGCAGCGTTGAAAACGGGGGGGCAGGAGAGACCCAGTACTTC. Amino acids: CSVENGGAGETQYF. The genes are TRBV29-1 and TRBJ2-5; 8 positions match TRBD2. The germline V gene encodes CDR1 SQVTM and CDR2 ANQGSEA. The CDR3 has 14 residues. Trimming took 2 bases from V and 4 from J; bases not matched to a gene: 6.

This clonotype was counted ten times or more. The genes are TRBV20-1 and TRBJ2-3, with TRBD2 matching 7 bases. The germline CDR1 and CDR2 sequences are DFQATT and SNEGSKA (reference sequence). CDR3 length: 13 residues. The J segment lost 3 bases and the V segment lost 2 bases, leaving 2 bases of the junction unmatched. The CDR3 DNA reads TGCAGTGCTAGACTAGCGGTAACAGATACGCAGTATTTT. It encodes CSARLAVTDTQYF.

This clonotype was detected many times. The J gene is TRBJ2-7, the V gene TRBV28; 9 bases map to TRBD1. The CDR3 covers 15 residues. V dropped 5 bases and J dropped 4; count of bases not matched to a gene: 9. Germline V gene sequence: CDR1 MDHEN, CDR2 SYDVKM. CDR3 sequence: CASSAIRDREYEQYF. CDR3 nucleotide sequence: TGTGCCAGCAGTGCAATCCGGGACAGGGAGTACGAGCAGTACTTC.

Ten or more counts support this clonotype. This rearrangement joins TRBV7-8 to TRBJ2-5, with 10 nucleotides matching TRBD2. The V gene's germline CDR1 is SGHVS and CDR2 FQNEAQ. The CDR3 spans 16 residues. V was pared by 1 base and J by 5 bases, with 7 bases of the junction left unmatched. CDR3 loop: CASSLESSGGPETQYF. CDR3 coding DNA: TGTGCCAGCAGCTTAGAATCTAGCGGGGGCCCGGAGACCCAGTACTTC. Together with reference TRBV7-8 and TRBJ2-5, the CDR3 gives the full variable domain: GAGVSQSPRYKVAKRGQDVALRCDPISGHVSLFWYQQALGQGPEFLTYFQNEAQLDKSGLPSDRFFAERPEGSVSTLKIQRTQQEDSAVYLCASSLESSGGPETQYFGPGTRLLVL.

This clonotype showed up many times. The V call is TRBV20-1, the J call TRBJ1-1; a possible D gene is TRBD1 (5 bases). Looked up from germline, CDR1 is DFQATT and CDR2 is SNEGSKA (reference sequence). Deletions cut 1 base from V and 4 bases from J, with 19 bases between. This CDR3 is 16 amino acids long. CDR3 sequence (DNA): TGCAGTGCTAGAGGTTTCAGGGCGCGCACGGGCACTGAAGCTTTCTTT. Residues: CSARGFRARTGTEAFF.

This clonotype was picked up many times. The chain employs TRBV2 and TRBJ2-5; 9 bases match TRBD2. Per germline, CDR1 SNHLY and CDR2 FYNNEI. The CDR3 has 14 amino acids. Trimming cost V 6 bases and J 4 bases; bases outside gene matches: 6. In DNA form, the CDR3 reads TGTGCCAGCAGGGCCCGACTAGCGGCAGAGACCCAGTACTTC. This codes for CASRARLAAETQYF.

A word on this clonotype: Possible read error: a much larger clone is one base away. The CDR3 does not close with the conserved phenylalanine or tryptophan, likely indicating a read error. The CDR3 DNA reads as TGTGCCAGCAGTGAACCGGGTTTGAACACTGAAGCTTTCTTA. Its translation: CASSEPGLNTEAFL. This rearrangement joins TRBV2 to TRBJ1-1; D is undetermined. CDR1 is SNHLY, CDR2 FYNNEI, per germline. Trimming took 2 bases from V and 0 from J, leaving 7 bases between them. This CDR3 is 14 amino acids long.

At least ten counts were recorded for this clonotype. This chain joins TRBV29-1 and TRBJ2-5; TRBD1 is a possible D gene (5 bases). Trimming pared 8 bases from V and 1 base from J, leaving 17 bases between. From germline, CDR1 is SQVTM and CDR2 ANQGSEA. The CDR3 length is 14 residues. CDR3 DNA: TGCAGCTCAAAAGGGGCATTCAGCCAAGAGACCCAGTACTTC. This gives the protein CSSKGAFSQETQYF. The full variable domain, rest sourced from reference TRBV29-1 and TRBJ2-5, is SAVISQKPSRDICQRGTSLTIQCQVDSQVTMMFWYRQQPGQSLTLIATANQGSEATYESGFVIDKFPISRPNLTFSTLTVSNMSPEDSSIYLCSSKGAFSQETQYFGPGTRLLVL.

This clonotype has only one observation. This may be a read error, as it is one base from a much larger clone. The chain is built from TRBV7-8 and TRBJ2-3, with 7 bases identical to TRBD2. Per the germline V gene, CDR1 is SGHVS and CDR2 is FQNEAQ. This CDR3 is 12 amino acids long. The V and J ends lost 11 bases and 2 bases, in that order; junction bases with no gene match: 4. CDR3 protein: CALGLSTDTQYF. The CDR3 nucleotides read TGTGCCCTGGGACTATCCACAGATACGCAGTATTTT.

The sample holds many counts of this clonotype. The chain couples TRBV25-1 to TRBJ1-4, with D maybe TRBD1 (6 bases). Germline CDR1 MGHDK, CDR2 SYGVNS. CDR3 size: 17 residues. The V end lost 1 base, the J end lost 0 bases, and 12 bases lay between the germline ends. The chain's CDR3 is CASSEFTGSATNEKLFF. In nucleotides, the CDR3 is TGTGCCAGCAGTGAATTCACAGGGAGTGCAACTAATGAAAAACTGTTTTTT.

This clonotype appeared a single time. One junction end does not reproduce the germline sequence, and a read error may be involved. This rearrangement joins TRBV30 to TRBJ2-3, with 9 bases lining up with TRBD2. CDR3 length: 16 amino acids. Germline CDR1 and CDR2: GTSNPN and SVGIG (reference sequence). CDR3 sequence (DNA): TGTGCCTGGAGTGTAGGGCTAGCGGGGAGCACAGATACGCGGTATTTT. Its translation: CAWSVGLAGSTDTRYF.

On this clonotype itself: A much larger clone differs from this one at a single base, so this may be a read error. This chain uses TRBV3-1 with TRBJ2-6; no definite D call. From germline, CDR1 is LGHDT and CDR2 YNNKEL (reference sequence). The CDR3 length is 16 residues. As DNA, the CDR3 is TGTGCCGGCAGCCAAGATGTATTCTCTGGGGCCAACGTCCTGACTTTC. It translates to CAGSQDVFSGANVLTF. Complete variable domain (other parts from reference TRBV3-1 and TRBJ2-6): DTAVSQTPKYLVTQMGNDKSIKCEQNLGHDTMYWYKQDSKKFLKIMFSYNNKELIINETVPNRFSPKSPDKAHLNLHINSLELGDSAVYFCAGSQDVFSGANVLTFGAGSRLTVL.

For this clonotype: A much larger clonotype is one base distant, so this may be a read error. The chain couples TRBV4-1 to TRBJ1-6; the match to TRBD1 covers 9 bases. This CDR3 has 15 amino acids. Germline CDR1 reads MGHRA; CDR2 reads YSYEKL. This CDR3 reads CSSSQPGQGGSPLHF. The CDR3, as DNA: TGCTCCAGCAGCCAACCGGGACAGGGTGGTTCACCCCTCCACTTT.

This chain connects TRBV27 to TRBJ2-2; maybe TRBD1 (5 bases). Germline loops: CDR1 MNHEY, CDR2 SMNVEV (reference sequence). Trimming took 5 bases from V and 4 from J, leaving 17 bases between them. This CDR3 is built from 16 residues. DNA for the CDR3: TGTGCCAGCAGTCAACGACGAGCTCAGGGCACCGGGGAGCTGTTTTTT. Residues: CASSQRRAQGTGELFF.